The rows below give T cell receptor beta chains drawn from one sample of a study of T cell changes during pregnancy in multiple sclerosis. TCRdb keeps only in-frame clones here, not all; method: immunoSEQ multiplex PCR. In the table there are about 110,000 clones, more than 85% of which are singletons. Sample: peripheral blood, taken after pregnancy. Every receptor here comes from a female donor with multiple sclerosis, enrolled in a pregnancy study. Each CDR3 is given with its conserved first and last residue. The order of the fields is V gene, J gene, CDR3 length, clone size, D gene, CDR3 DNA, CDR3 protein. D genes are given only for firm matches. The size entry is marked missing in some rows and otherwise reads once, few, many or a size class.

V: TRBV13; J: TRBJ2-3; length: 17; size: -; D: TRBD1; DNA: TGTGCCAGCAGCTCCCAACCCCGGGACAGCAGCACAGATACGCAGTATTTT; CDR3: CASSSQPRDSSTDTQYF
V: TRBV7-8; J: TRBJ2-2; length: 12; size: -; D: TRBD1; DNA: TGTGCCAGCAGCACAGGGGACGGGGAGCTGTTTTTT; CDR3: CASSTGDGELFF
V: TRBV5-1; J: TRBJ2-5; length: 13; size: -; D: -; DNA: TGCGCCAGCAGCTTGGATGTCGGGGAGACCCAGTACTTC; CDR3: CASSLDVGETQYF
V: TRBV23-1; J: TRBJ1-3; length: 16; size: -; D: TRBD1; DNA: TGCGCCAGCAGTCATTGCGACAGGGGGGGAAATGACACCATATATTTT; CDR3: CASSHCDRGGNDTIYF
V: TRBV10-3; J: TRBJ1-2; length: 14; size: few; D: -; DNA: TGTGCCATCATGGAGGGCCCTAACAGGTCCGGCTACACCTTC; CDR3: CAIMEGPNRSGYTF
V: TRBV7-3; J: TRBJ2-7; length: 14; size: -; D: -; DNA: TGTGCCAGCAGCTTATACGACAATCGCGACGAGCAGTACTTC; CDR3: CASSLYDNRDEQYF
V: TRBV7-8; J: TRBJ2-2; length: 16; size: -; D: -; DNA: TGTGCCAGCAGCCGGACGTGGCAGGGGGGCACCGGGGAGCTGTTTTTT; CDR3: CASSRTWQGGTGELFF
V: TRBV6-1; J: TRBJ2-3; length: 16; size: -; D: TRBD2; DNA: TGTGCCAGCAGTGAATGGACTAGCGGAGCCACAGATACGCAGTATTTT; CDR3: CASSEWTSGATDTQYF
V: TRBV30; J: TRBJ2-5; length: 12; size: -; D: -; DNA: TGTGCCTGGAGACAGGACCAAGAGACCCAGTACTTC; CDR3: CAWRQDQETQYF
V: TRBV4-1; J: TRBJ2-3; length: 17; size: -; D: -; DNA: TGCGCCAGCAGCCAATCCCCGGGACTCTGGGGCACAGATACGCAGTATTTT; CDR3: CASSQSPGLWGTDTQYF
V: TRBV7-3; J: TRBJ2-7; length: 17; size: once; D: TRBD2; DNA: TGTGCCAGCAGCCACGGGGTCTGGGACTACCACTCCTACGAGCAGTACTTC; CDR3: CASSHGVWDYHSYEQYF
V: TRBV4-1; J: TRBJ1-2; length: 16; size: -; D: -; DNA: TGCGCCAGCAGCGCCCCGGTCGCAGGGGAAGGCTATGGCTACACCTTC; CDR3: CASSAPVAGEGYGYTF
V: TRBV5-6; J: TRBJ1-4; length: 15; size: -; D: -; DNA: TGTGCCAGCAGCCGAAGCAGGATTTTGGGTGAAAAACTGTTTTTT; CDR3: CASSRSRILGEKLFF
V: TRBV5-5; J: TRBJ2-7; length: 15; size: -; D: TRBD1; DNA: TGTGCCAGCAGATATGGGACAGGGATTTCCTACGAGCAGTACTTC; CDR3: CASRYGTGISYEQYF
V: TRBV13; J: TRBJ1-1; length: 17; size: -; D: -; DNA: TGTGCCAGCAGTACCTATAGCGTCGGGGGGCGGGGCACTGAAGCTTTCTTT; CDR3: CASSTYSVGGRGTEAFF
V: TRBV19; J: TRBJ1-1; length: 11; size: few; D: -; DNA: TGTGCCAGTAGTATGCAGGGTACTGCTTTCTTT; CDR3: CASSMQGTAFF
V: TRBV10-3; J: TRBJ2-3; length: 14; size: once; D: -; DNA: TGTGCCATCAGTGAGGTGCGGGGCACAGATACGCAGTATTTT; CDR3: CAISEVRGTDTQYF
V: TRBV6-6; J: TRBJ2-7; length: 16; size: -; D: TRBD1; DNA: TGTGCCAGCAGTTACTTAACCGGGACAGATATCTACGAGCAGTACTTC; CDR3: CASSYLTGTDIYEQYF